These T cell receptor beta chains were read from a single sample in a study of yellow fever vaccine responses in identical twins. Each CDR3 protein gets one entry after TCRdb re-called the RT-PCR reads with MiXCR. Counted here are under 1,500 distinct CDR3 sequences, roughly 84% occurring once; the ten biggest clones make up 6.5%. Sample: T cells from blood (PBMCs), unsorted or a sorted subset (not recorded which), taken before or after yellow fever vaccination (not recorded which). All receptors derive from a woman aged 18-30 years who received the yellow fever vaccine. CDR3s include the opening cysteine and the closing phenylalanine or tryptophan. A D gene is named only where the DNA matches it firmly. A clone size is listed for some rows: how often the clone was seen (once, few, many), or a class if it is expanded.

j_gene | abundance | d_gene | v_gene | CDR3aa | CDR3nt
TRBJ2-3 | - | - | TRBV5-8 | CASSLLSRTDTQYF | TGTGCCAGCAGCTTACTGTCCCGCACAGATACGCAGTATTTT
TRBJ1-5 | - | - | TRBV21-1 | CASSLPSRGNQPQHF | TGTGCCAGCAGCCTCCCGTCGAGGGGCAATCAGCCCCAGCATTTT
TRBJ1-6 | - | - | TRBV9 | CASSVSYSDSPLHF | TGTGCCAGCAGCGTGTCCTATAGTGATTCACCCCTCCACTTT
TRBJ2-5 | - | - | TRBV7-2 | CASSLGLVPETQYF | TGTGCCAGCAGCTTAGGGCTAGTTCCCGAGACCCAGTACTTC
TRBJ2-3 | large | - | TRBV4-3 | CASSQDWGGGDTQYF | TGCGCCAGCAGCCAAGATTGGGGGGGCGGCGATACGCAGTATTTT
TRBJ2-1 | - | - | TRBV15 | CATSTATEVNEQFF | TGTGCCACCAGCACCGCCACAGAGGTCAATGAGCAGTTCTTC
TRBJ2-5 | - | - | TRBV2 | CASSDVPGWKTQYF | TGTGCCAGCAGTGATGTTCCGGGGTGGAAGACCCAGTACTTC
TRBJ2-7 | few | TRBD2 | TRBV4-2 | CASSTSGLTSYEQYF | TGTGCCAGCAGTACTAGCGGCTTGACCTCCTACGAGCAGTACTTC
TRBJ2-2 | - | TRBD1 | TRBV7-6 | CASSPQGQFAGELFF | TGTGCCAGCAGCCCCCAGGGACAGTTCGCCGGGGAGCTGTTTTTT
TRBJ1-5 | - | TRBD1 | TRBV10-3 | CAIAGTVGQPQHF | TGTGCCATCGCCGGGACAGTCGGTCAGCCCCAGCATTTT
TRBJ2-3 | - | - | TRBV2 | CASSEGGSVDTQYF | TGTGCCAGCAGTGAAGGGGGCTCAGTAGATACGCAGTATTTT